Listed here are 10 T cell receptor beta chains from one sample, sequenced in a study of shared clonotypes between healthy human individuals. The naive CD8 subset, CD45RO-negative cells positively selected for CCR7, excluded terminally differentiated effector memory CD45RA+ cells. The table came from immunoSEQ multiplex PCR; TCRdb's copy has only in-frame clones and leaves some out. Of some 2 million clones in the sample, around 96% were seen once. The sequenced material came from naive CD8+ T cells sorted from blood. The source of these receptors is a man between 18 and 35 years old in good health.

This clone was seen once. The J gene is TRBJ2-2, the V gene TRBV19, with 7 bases that match TRBD1. This CDR3 contains 16 residues. The germline V gene has CDR1 LNHDA and CDR2 SQIVND (reference sequence). V lost 4 bases and J lost 1; bases outside the gene matches: 6. The CDR3 loop is CASSRQGTGNTGELFF. The CDR3 nucleotides are TGTGCCAGTAGTAGACAGGGAACGGGGAACACCGGGGAGCTGTTTTTT. Drawing the rest from reference TRBV19 and TRBJ2-2, the complete variable domain is DGGITQSPKYLFRKEGQNVTLSCEQNLNHDAMYWYRQDPGQGLRLIYYSQIVNDFQKGDIAEGYSVSREKKESFPLTVTSAQKNPTAFYLCASSRQGTGNTGELFFGEGSRLTVL.

The CDR3 is CASSQDSRDFYEQYF. DNA for the CDR3: TGCGCCAGCAGCCAAGATAGTCGGGACTTCTACGAGCAGTACTTC. The chain has TRBV4-3 and TRBJ2-7; D perhaps matches TRBD2 (6 bases). The germline V gene has CDR1 LGHNA and CDR2 YSLEER. The CDR3 length is 15 residues. V gave up 0 bases and J gave up 3 bases, with 12 bases separating them.

The J gene is TRBJ2-7, the V gene TRBV11-2; tentative D call: TRBD1 (5 bases). CDR1 and CDR2 from the germline V gene are SGHAT and FQNNGV. V gave up 3 bases and J gave up 0 bases, with 9 bases separating them. The CDR3 extends over 14 amino acids. The CDR3 DNA sequence: TGTGCCAGCAGCTTTCTGGGGCCCTCCTACGAGCAGTACTTC. This encodes CASSFLGPSYEQYF.

This clone was detected only a few times. The rearrangement links TRBV2 to TRBJ1-3, with TRBD1 matching 7 bases. The CDR3 totals 15 residues. V lost 5 bases and J lost 0; bases outside the gene matches: 4. Germline V lookup: CDR1 SNHLY, CDR2 FYNNEI. CDR3 nucleotide sequence: TGTGCCAGCAGTACAGACAGGGACTCTGGAAACACCATATATTTT. Encoded protein: CASSTDRDSGNTIYF. The entire variable domain, with the rest obtained from reference TRBV2 and TRBJ1-3, is as follows: EPEVTQTPSHQVTQMGQEVILRCVPISNHLYFYWYRQILGQKVEFLVSFYNNEISEKSEIFDDQFSVERPDGSNFTLKIRSTKLEDSAMYFCASSTDRDSGNTIYFGEGSWLTVV.

The CDR3 sequence is CASSYSEGPGGEYF. The CDR3 DNA reads as TGTGCCAGCAGTTACTCGGAGGGGCCTGGAGGCGAGTACTTC. V usage is TRBV6-5 and J usage is TRBJ2-7, with D perhaps matching TRBD2 (6 bases). The length of the CDR3 is 14 residues. Trimming took off 0 bases at V and 11 bases at J, with 17 bases between the two ends. Germline-derived CDR1 and CDR2 are MNHEY and SVGAGI.

V is TRBV19 and J is TRBJ1-3; D gene uncertain. This CDR3 has 16 residues. Per the germline V gene, CDR1 is LNHDA and CDR2 is SQIVND (reference sequence). Between the trimmed V and J ends, which lost 4 bases and 6 bases, there was a span of 19 bases. The CDR3 region is CASSKADGNNQNTIYF. For the CDR3, the DNA is TGTGCCAGTAGTAAGGCAGATGGAAATAACCAAAACACCATATATTTT.

The chain has TRBV29-1 and TRBJ2-7; D gene ambiguous. The CDR3 runs 12 residues. Germline CDR1 and CDR2: SQVTM and ANQGSEA. The V and J ends lost 6 bases and 3 bases respectively, with 12 bases between them. CDR3 region: CSVTGHDYEQYF. The CDR3 DNA is TGCAGCGTGACGGGTCACGACTACGAGCAGTACTTC.

The rearrangement links TRBV6-1 to TRBJ1-2, with a weak D call TRBD1 (6 bases). In germline, CDR1 is MNHNS, CDR2 SASEGT. CDR3 length: 15 residues. Trimming took off 1 base at V and 4 bases at J, with 13 bases between the two ends. CDR3 sequence (DNA): TGTGCCAGCAGTGAAGGGTTCGACAGGCCCTATGGCTACACCTTC. It encodes CASSEGFDRPYGYTF.

In nucleotides, the CDR3 is TGTGCCAGCGCCAGTCTCGACTACCTAAACTTCGAGCAGTACTTC. As protein: CASASLDYLNFEQYF. This chain uses TRBV11-2 with TRBJ2-7; D is perhaps TRBD2 (5 bases). This CDR3 region has 15 residues. V was shortened by 8 bases and J by 6 bases, with 23 bases between the two germline ends. Germline assignment: CDR1 SGHAT and CDR2 FQNNGV.

The chain is built from TRBV10-3 and TRBJ2-1, with 10 positions matching TRBD2. Germline V gene lookup returns CDR1 ENHRY and CDR2 SYGVKD. Losses at the gene ends were 2 bases for V and 8 bases for J; bases not matched to a gene: 6. The CDR3 consists of 15 residues. The CDR3 sequence: CAISEISGGADEQFF. Here the CDR3 DNA reads TGTGCCATCAGTGAGATAAGCGGGGGGGCCGATGAGCAGTTCTTC.